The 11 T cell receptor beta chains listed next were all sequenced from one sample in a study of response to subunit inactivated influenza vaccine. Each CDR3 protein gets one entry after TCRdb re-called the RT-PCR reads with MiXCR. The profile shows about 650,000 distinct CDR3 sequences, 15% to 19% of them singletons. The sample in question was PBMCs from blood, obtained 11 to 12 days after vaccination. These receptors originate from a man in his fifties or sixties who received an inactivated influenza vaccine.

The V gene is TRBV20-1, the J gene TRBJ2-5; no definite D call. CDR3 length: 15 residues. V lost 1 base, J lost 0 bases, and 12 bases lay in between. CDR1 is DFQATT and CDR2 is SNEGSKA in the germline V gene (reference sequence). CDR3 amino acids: CSARGVETDQETQYF. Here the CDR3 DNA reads TGCAGTGCTAGAGGTGTGGAGACTGACCAAGAGACCCAGTACTTC.

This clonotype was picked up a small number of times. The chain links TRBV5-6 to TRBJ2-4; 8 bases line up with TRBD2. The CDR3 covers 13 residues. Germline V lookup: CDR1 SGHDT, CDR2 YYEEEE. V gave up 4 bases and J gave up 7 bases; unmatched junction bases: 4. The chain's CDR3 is CASSRTSLNIQYF. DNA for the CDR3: TGTGCCAGCAGCCGGACTAGCTTGAACATTCAGTACTTC.

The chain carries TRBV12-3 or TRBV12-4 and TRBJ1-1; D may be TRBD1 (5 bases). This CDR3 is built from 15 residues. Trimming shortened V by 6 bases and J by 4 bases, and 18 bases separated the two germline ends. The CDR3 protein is CASSPTARAGTEAFF. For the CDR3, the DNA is TGTGCCAGCAGCCCAACCGCCAGGGCGGGCACTGAAGCTTTCTTT.

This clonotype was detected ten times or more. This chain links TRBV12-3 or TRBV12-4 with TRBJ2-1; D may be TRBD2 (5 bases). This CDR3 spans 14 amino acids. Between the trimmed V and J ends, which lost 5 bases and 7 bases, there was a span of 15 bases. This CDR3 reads CASSVPGMMNEQFF. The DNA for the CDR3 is TGTGCCAGCAGTGTCCCGGGGATGATGAATGAGCAGTTCTTC.

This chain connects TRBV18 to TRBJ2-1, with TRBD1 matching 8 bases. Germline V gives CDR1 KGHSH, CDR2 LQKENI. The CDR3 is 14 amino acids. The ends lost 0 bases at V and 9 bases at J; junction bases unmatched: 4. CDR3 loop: CASSPPPGQGEQFF. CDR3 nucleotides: TGTGCCAGCTCACCACCCCCCGGACAGGGTGAGCAGTTCTTC. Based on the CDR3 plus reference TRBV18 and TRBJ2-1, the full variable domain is NAGVMQNPRHLVRRRGQEARLRCSPMKGHSHVYWYRQLPEEGLKFMVYLQKENIIDESGMPKERFSAEFPKEGPSILRIQQVVRGDSAAYFCASSPPPGQGEQFFGPGTRLTVL.

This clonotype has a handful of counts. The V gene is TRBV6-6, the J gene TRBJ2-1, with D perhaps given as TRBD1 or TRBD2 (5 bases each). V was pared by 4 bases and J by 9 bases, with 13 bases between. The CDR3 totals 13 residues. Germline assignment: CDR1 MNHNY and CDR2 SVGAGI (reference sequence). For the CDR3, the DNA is TGTGCCAGCAGTTGGGCCGCGAGGGGTGAGCAGTTCTTC. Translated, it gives CASSWAARGEQFF.

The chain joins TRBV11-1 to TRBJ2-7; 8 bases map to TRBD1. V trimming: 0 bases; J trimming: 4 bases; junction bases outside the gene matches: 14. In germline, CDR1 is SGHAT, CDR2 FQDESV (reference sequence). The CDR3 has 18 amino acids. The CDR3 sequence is CASSLATPGQESSYEQYF. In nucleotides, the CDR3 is TGTGCCAGCAGCTTAGCGACACCGGGACAGGAGTCATCGTACGAGCAGTACTTC. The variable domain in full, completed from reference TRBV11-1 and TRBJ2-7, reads EAEVAQSPRYKITEKSQAVAFWCDPISGHATLYWYRQILGQGPELLVQFQDESVVDDSQLPKDRFSAERLKGVDSTLKIQPAELGDSAMYLCASSLATPGQESSYEQYFGPGTRLTVT.

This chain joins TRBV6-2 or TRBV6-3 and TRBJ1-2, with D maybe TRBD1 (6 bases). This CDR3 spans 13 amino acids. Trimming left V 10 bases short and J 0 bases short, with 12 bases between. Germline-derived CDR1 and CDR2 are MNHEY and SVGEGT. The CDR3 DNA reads TGTGCCACCCGGGACACATCTAACTATGGCTACACCTTC. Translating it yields CATRDTSNYGYTF.

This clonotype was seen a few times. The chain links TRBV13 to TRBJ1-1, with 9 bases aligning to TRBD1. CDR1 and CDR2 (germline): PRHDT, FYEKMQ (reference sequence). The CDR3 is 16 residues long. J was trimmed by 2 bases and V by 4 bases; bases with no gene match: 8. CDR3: CASSSRGQGRNTEAFF. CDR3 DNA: TGTGCCAGCAGCTCTAGAGGACAGGGGAGAAACACTGAAGCTTTCTTT.

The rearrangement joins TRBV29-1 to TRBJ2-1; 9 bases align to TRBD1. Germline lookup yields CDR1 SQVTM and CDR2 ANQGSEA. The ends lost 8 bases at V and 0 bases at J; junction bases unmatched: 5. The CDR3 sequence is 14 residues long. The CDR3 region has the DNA TGCAGCACGGGGACAGGGAGCTCCTACAATGAGCAGTTCTTC. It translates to CSTGTGSSYNEQFF.

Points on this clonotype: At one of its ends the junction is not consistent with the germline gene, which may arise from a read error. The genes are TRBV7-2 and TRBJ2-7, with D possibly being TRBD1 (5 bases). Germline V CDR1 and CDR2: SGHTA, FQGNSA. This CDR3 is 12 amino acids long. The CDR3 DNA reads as TGTGCCAGCAGCCTTGGGGCGACTTACCAGCACTTC. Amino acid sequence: CASSLGATYQHF.